Below are 26 T cell receptor beta chains sequenced from a single sample in a study of shared clonotypes between healthy human individuals. Sequencing used immunoSEQ multiplex PCR; TCRdb keeps in-frame clones, though not all of them. Among 900,000 to 1,200,000 clones listed, 78% were seen once. Material for sequencing was memory CD4+ T cells from PBMCs. Subset reported: CD45RA-negative fraction. These receptors were taken from a young man in good health. Some clones in this sample may be carry-over from other donors' samples.

This chain connects TRBV19 to TRBJ1-4, with D perhaps matching TRBD1 (6 bases). This CDR3 region has 16 residues. Deletions cut 3 bases from V and 10 bases from J, with 21 bases between. The germline V gene has CDR1 LNHDA and CDR2 SQIVND (reference sequence). CDR3 sequence: CASSIGGGTGGGKLFF. The CDR3 DNA follows: TGTGCCAGTAGTATCGGGGGCGGGACGGGCGGTGGAAAACTGTTTTTT.

The CDR3 spells CASSLWGDTQYF. The CDR3 bases are TGTGCCAGCAGCTTATGGGGGGATACGCAGTATTTT. The chain has TRBV7-2 and TRBJ2-3; D is perhaps TRBD1 or TRBD2 (5 bases each). Between the trimmed V and J ends, which lost 2 bases and 6 bases, there was a span of 6 bases. There are 12 residues in the CDR3. The germline CDR1 and CDR2 sequences are SGHTA and FQGNSA.

The genes are TRBV4-3 and TRBJ2-5; unclear D gene. The CDR3 loop spans 15 amino acids. V lost 5 bases and J lost 5, with 18 bases in between. The germline V gene has CDR1 LGHNA and CDR2 YSLEER. This CDR3 is CASSARPGLGETQYF. The CDR3 coding sequence is TGCGCCAGCAGCGCGCGACCAGGTCTCGGGGAGACCCAGTACTTC.

The chain has TRBV11-2 and TRBJ2-7; unclear D gene. The length of the CDR3 is 12 residues. V lost 5 bases to trimming and J lost 4 bases, with 9 bases between them. Germline CDR1 is SGHAT and CDR2 is FQNNGV. The chain's CDR3 is CASSPYQYEQYF. The CDR3 DNA follows: TGTGCCAGCAGCCCTTACCAATACGAGCAGTACTTC.

This clone occurred many times. The gene calls are TRBV5-3 and TRBJ2-7, with TRBD1 matching 10 bases. Being an ORF, TRBV5-3 has a function that is uncertain. J was trimmed by 7 bases and V by 3 bases; bases with no gene match: 7. This CDR3 comprises 14 residues. DNA for the CDR3: TGTGCCAGAAGCTCGCGACAGGGGGCGAATGAGCAGTACTTC. Protein sequence: CARSSRQGANEQYF.

This chain uses TRBV6-6 with TRBJ2-7; 8 bases agree with TRBD1. Per the germline V gene, CDR1 is MNHNY and CDR2 is SVGAGI (reference sequence). Unmatched junction bases numbered 6, after V lost 5 bases and J lost 0 bases. The CDR3 has 15 amino acids. The CDR3 here is CASSATGESSYEQYF. DNA for the CDR3: TGTGCCAGCAGTGCGACAGGGGAAAGCTCCTACGAGCAGTACTTC.

Here the CDR3 DNA reads TGCGCCAGCAGCTTCAATAGCGGCTCCTACAATGAGCAGTTCTTC. Its translation is CASSFNSGSYNEQFF. This chain uses TRBV5-1 with TRBJ2-1, with TRBD2 as a possible D gene (6 bases). Trimming took 2 bases from V and 0 from J, leaving 9 bases between them. This CDR3 is 15 amino acids long. Germline V gene sequence: CDR1 SGHRS, CDR2 YFSETQ.

V is TRBV5-1 and J is TRBJ1-1, with 10 bases aligning to TRBD1. The J segment lost 4 bases and the V segment lost 3 bases, leaving 6 bases of the junction unmatched. The CDR3 has 15 amino acids. Germline assignment: CDR1 SGHRS and CDR2 YFSETQ. The chain's CDR3 is CASSYLGTGATEAFF. The CDR3 bases are TGCGCCAGCAGCTATTTAGGGACAGGGGCCACTGAAGCTTTCTTT.

The chain recombines TRBV20-1 with TRBJ2-5; D not certain. The CDR3 spans 11 residues. The germline CDR1 and CDR2 sequences are DFQATT and SNEGSKA (reference sequence). The V gene lost 5 bases and the J gene lost 2 bases, with 6 bases spanning the gap. CDR3 nucleotide sequence: TGCAGTGCTGTCCGACAAGAGACCCAGTACTTC. Its protein is CSAVRQETQYF.

The V call is TRBV29-1, the J call TRBJ2-5, with D tentatively TRBD1 (7 bases). CDR1 is SQVTM and CDR2 is ANQGSEA in the germline V gene. CDR3 size: 12 residues. V dropped 6 bases and J dropped 4 bases, with 12 bases sitting between them. CDR3 in amino acids: CSVTQGGETQYF. In DNA, the CDR3 is TGCAGCGTCACGCAGGGGGGAGAGACCCAGTACTTC.

The chain links TRBV10-3 to TRBJ2-1, with D perhaps TRBD1 (6 bases). Trimming pared 0 bases from V and 5 bases from J, leaving 11 bases between. CDR1 is ENHRY and CDR2 is SYGVKD in the germline V gene. This CDR3 region has 15 residues. Here the CDR3 reads CAISESWGPDNEQFF. CDR3 DNA: TGTGCCATCAGTGAGTCGTGGGGGCCTGACAATGAGCAGTTCTTC.

J is TRBJ2-3 and V is TRBV30, with D possibly being TRBD2 (6 bases). V lost 3 bases and J lost 9, with 16 bases in between. The CDR3 has 13 residues. CDR1 GTSNPN and CDR2 SVGIG come from the germline V gene (reference sequence). CDR3 nucleotides: TGTGCCTGGAGAAGGGTTGGGGGGAGGACGCAGTATTTT. Its protein product is CAWRRVGGRTQYF.

V usage is TRBV29-1 and J usage is TRBJ2-7; possibly TRBD1 for D (5 bases). Trimming took off 7 bases at V and 6 bases at J, with 13 bases between the two ends. The CDR3 extends over 11 amino acids. Germline assignment: CDR1 SQVTM and CDR2 ANQGSEA. The CDR3 region is CSGSQDREQYF. CDR3 DNA sequence: TGCAGCGGCTCACAGGATCGCGAGCAGTACTTC.

The gene calls are TRBV5-1 and TRBJ2-2; D may match TRBD1 or TRBD2 (5 bases each). Deletions cut 7 bases from V and 1 base from J, with 11 bases between. CDR1 and CDR2 from the germline V gene are SGHRS and YFSETQ. The CDR3 is 14 amino acids. CDR3 nucleotides: TGCGCCAGCCGAGGGACGGAGAACACCGGGGAGCTGTTTTTT. Translation: CASRGTENTGELFF.

This clone came up a few times. The chain links TRBV27 to TRBJ1-1; D remains unclear. Trimming removed 8 bases from V and 0 bases from J, with 16 bases in between. The CDR3 totals 15 residues. From germline, CDR1 is MNHEY and CDR2 SMNVEV (reference sequence). For the CDR3, the DNA is TGTGCCAGCCCCCTCACGGCGGTCATGAACACTGAAGCTTTCTTT. Translating gives CASPLTAVMNTEAFF.

This chain links TRBV6-1 with TRBJ1-5; D is perhaps TRBD1 (6 bases). The germline V gene encodes CDR1 MNHNS and CDR2 SASEGT. The CDR3 runs 15 residues. Trimming took off 5 bases at V and 6 bases at J, with 17 bases between the two ends. The CDR3 DNA reads TGTGCCAGCAGTTGGGGGGGGGCCCGGGGTCAGCCCCAGCATTTT. Protein product: CASSWGGARGQPQHF.

The chain links TRBV29-1 to TRBJ2-5, with D uncertain. This CDR3 has 12 amino acids. The V end was cut by 4 bases, the J end by 5 bases, with 11 bases between. The germline CDR1 and CDR2 sequences are SQVTM and ANQGSEA. The CDR3 reads CSVGFQGETQYF. In DNA, the CDR3 is TGCAGCGTTGGTTTCCAAGGGGAGACCCAGTACTTC.

Comment on this clone: A far larger clone is off by one base, so a read error is likely. V gene TRBV28 combines with J gene TRBJ1-2, with unresolved D. The germline V gene has CDR1 MDHEN and CDR2 SYDVKM. Trimming took 6 bases from V and 3 from J, leaving 8 bases between them. This CDR3 region has 12 residues. The CDR3 DNA reads as TGTGCCAGCAGCGCCGCGGACTATGGCTACACCTTC. Amino acid sequence: CASSAADYGYTF.

The rearrangement links TRBV7-9 to TRBJ2-2; 7 bases match TRBD2. The CDR3 sequence is 17 residues long. The V gene end was trimmed by 1 base and the J gene end by 6 bases; junction bases not matched to a gene: 11. The germline gives CDR1 SEHNR, CDR2 FQNEAQ (reference sequence). The CDR3 loop reads CASSLGSGGSGAGELFF. For the CDR3, the DNA is TGTGCCAGCAGCTTAGGATCCGGGGGGTCAGGTGCCGGGGAGCTGTTTTTT.

The chain has TRBV19 and TRBJ1-2; TRBD1 aligns across 8 bases. The V and J ends lost 6 bases and 3 bases, in that order; junction bases with no gene match: 9. This CDR3 contains 15 residues. Germline CDR1 LNHDA, CDR2 SQIVND (reference sequence). This CDR3 reads CASRMDRAGDYGYTF. The CDR3 nucleotides are TGTGCCAGTAGGATGGACAGGGCAGGTGACTATGGCTACACCTTC.

About this clone: Other nucleotide sequences from this sample produce the same CDR3. The chain has TRBV30 and TRBJ1-4; D unclear. Trimming removed 0 bases at V and 4 bases at J, with 9 bases between. CDR3 length equals 14 residues. CDR1 is GTSNPN and CDR2 is SVGIG in the germline V gene (reference sequence). The CDR3 bases are TGTGCCTGGAGTGTCGGAGGGAGTAATGAAAAACTGTTTTTT. It yields the protein CAWSVGGSNEKLFF.

There are many counts of this clone. The V call is TRBV28, the J call TRBJ2-7; D may be TRBD1 (5 bases). The CDR3 consists of 15 residues. The ends were cut back, 5 bases at V and 0 bases at J, with 14 bases in the middle. The V gene's germline CDR1 is MDHEN and CDR2 SYDVKM. The CDR3 loop is CASSLRQISSYEQYF. In DNA form, the CDR3 reads TGTGCCAGCAGTCTCCGACAGATAAGCTCCTACGAGCAGTACTTC. The full variable domain, its missing parts supplied by reference TRBV28 and TRBJ2-7, is DVKVTQSSRYLVKRTGEKVFLECVQDMDHENMFWYRQDPGLGLRLIYFSYDVKMKEKGDIPEGYSVSREKKERFSLILESASTNQTSMYLCASSLRQISSYEQYFGPGTRLTVT.

The gene calls are TRBV7-3 and TRBJ2-2; unclear D gene. The CDR3 totals 14 residues. Trimming removed 0 bases from V and 8 bases from J, with 10 bases in between. CDR1 SGHTA and CDR2 FQGTGA come from the germline V gene. The CDR3 DNA follows: TGTGCCAGCAGCTTAACATTTGCTTCGGGGGAGCTGTTTTTT. The encoded protein is CASSLTFASGELFF.

Comment on this clone: Different DNA sequences within this sample yield the same CDR3. V usage is TRBV7-2 and J usage is TRBJ2-7; 9 positions match TRBD1. Germline assignment: CDR1 SGHTA and CDR2 FQGNSA. V was pared by 1 base and J by 3 bases, with 1 base of the junction left unmatched. The CDR3 is 14 residues long. CDR3: CASSLGQGGYEQYF. CDR3 bases: TGTGCCAGCAGCTTAGGACAGGGGGGCTACGAGCAGTACTTC.

The V call is TRBV9, the J call TRBJ2-3; D is perhaps TRBD2 (5 bases). Germline assignment: CDR1 SGDLS and CDR2 YYNGEE. This CDR3 is 15 amino acids long. Trimming removed 1 base at V and 2 bases at J, with 11 bases between. The CDR3, as DNA: TGTGCCAGCAGCGTACTCAGCGGAAACACAGATACGCAGTATTTT. It codes for CASSVLSGNTDTQYF.

This chain joins TRBV28 and TRBJ2-7; 7 nucleotides agree with TRBD1. This CDR3 is 15 amino acids long. Germline V lookup: CDR1 MDHEN, CDR2 SYDVKM. With V trimmed by 5 bases and J by 4 bases, 11 bases remained unmatched. The DNA of the CDR3 is TGTGCCAGCAGTCTCCCGGACAGGAAGGCATACGAGCAGTACTTC. Protein product: CASSLPDRKAYEQYF.